The 29 T cell receptor beta chains listed next were all sequenced from one sample in a study of blood T cell repertoires in COVID-19. TCRdb's copy holds only in-frame clones and misses some; the assay was immunoSEQ multiplex PCR. Of 42,000 or so clones listed, 70% to 90% were seen once; the top ten hold less than 2.5%. Sequenced material: peripheral blood. The receptors were sampled from a human donor in a cohort sampled during active COVID-19.

The CDR3 region is CASSQEWGGNQPQHF. The DNA for the CDR3 is TGTGCCAGCAGCCAAGAATGGGGCGGCAATCAGCCCCAGCATTTT. This sequence joins TRBV3-1 (or the pseudogene TRBV3-2) and TRBJ1-5, with D perhaps matching TRBD1 (5 bases). Between the trimmed V and J ends, which lost 0 bases and 2 bases, there was a span of 8 bases. This CDR3 spans 15 amino acids. Germline loops: CDR1 LGHDT, CDR2 YNNKEL (reference sequence).

The sample holds a few counts of this clone. The J gene is TRBJ2-4, the V gene TRBV7-2, with TRBD2 as a possible D gene (6 bases). The CDR3 runs to 15 residues. Trimming removed 3 bases from V and 0 bases from J, with 9 bases in between. The germline gives CDR1 SGHTA, CDR2 FQGNSA. CDR3 nucleotides: TGTGCCAGCAGCTTTATGGGACTAGCCAAAAACATTCAGTACTTC. This encodes CASSFMGLAKNIQYF.

This clone is a singleton in its sample. This chain uses TRBV19 with TRBJ2-7, with 9 bases identical to TRBD1. The CDR3 sequence is 14 residues long. The V and J ends lost 7 bases and 4 bases, in that order; junction bases with no gene match: 8. Per germline, CDR1 LNHDA and CDR2 SQIVND (reference sequence). The DNA of the CDR3 is TGTGCCAGTACCCCGGGGACAGGGATATACGAGCAGTACTTC. It translates to CASTPGTGIYEQYF.

This sequence joins TRBV10-1 and TRBJ2-5, with 7 bases fitting TRBD1. CDR1 and CDR2 from the germline V gene are WNHNN and SYGVQD (reference sequence). V shed 6 bases and J 5 bases; nucleotides not matched to a gene: 6. This CDR3 region has 13 residues. Here the CDR3 reads CASSQGGAETQYF. In DNA form, the CDR3 reads TGCGCCAGCAGCCAAGGGGGCGCGGAGACCCAGTACTTC.

The rearrangement joins TRBV20-1 to TRBJ2-5; 10 nucleotides align to TRBD2. This CDR3 spans 16 amino acids. CDR1 and CDR2 (germline): DFQATT, SNEGSKA (reference sequence). V trimming: 3 bases; J trimming: 0 bases; junction bases outside the gene matches: 7. The CDR3 nucleotides are TGCAGTGCTAGTCGGCTAGCGGGGGCCAACCAAGAGACCCAGTACTTC. The encoded protein is CSASRLAGANQETQYF.

The rearrangement joins TRBV2 to TRBJ1-6, with D unclear. This CDR3 is built from 13 residues. Between the trimmed V and J ends, which lost 7 bases and 9 bases, there was a span of 13 bases. CDR1 and CDR2 from the germline V gene are SNHLY and FYNNEI. For the CDR3, the DNA is TGTGCCAGCACTATCGGCGGGTTTTCACCCCTCCACTTT. Protein sequence: CASTIGGFSPLHF.

The gene calls are TRBV19 and TRBJ2-7; 7 bases fit TRBD1. The CDR3 is made up of 12 amino acids. V lost 10 bases and J lost 2; bases outside the gene matches: 5. Germline V CDR1 and CDR2: LNHDA, SQIVND (reference sequence). CDR3 DNA sequence: TGTGCCACCCGGACAGGCCCCTACGAGCAGTACTTC. Its translation is CATRTGPYEQYF. Based on the CDR3 plus reference TRBV19 and TRBJ2-7, the full variable domain is DGGITQSPKYLFRKEGQNVTLSCEQNLNHDAMYWYRQDPGQGLRLIYYSQIVNDFQKGDIAEGYSVSREKKESFPLTVTSAQKNPTAFYLCATRTGPYEQYFGPGTRLTVT.

V usage is TRBV2 and J usage is TRBJ2-7; TRBD1 matches at 7 bases. Germline assignment: CDR1 SNHLY and CDR2 FYNNEI. Losses at the gene ends were 6 bases for V and 1 base for J; bases not matched to a gene: 9. The CDR3 runs 15 residues. CDR3 bases: TGTGCCAGCAGATACAGGGGCATTCGATCCTACGAGCAGTACTTC. Encoded protein: CASRYRGIRSYEQYF.

The chain combines TRBV3-1 (or the pseudogene TRBV3-2) with TRBJ2-1, with D maybe TRBD1 (5 bases). Trimming removed 3 bases from V and 4 bases from J, with 7 bases in between. Germline V lookup: CDR1 LGHDT, CDR2 YNNKEL (reference sequence). The CDR3 sequence is 13 residues long. CDR3 sequence (DNA): TGTGCCAGCAGCCAGACAGCGTACAATGAGCAGTTCTTC. This encodes CASSQTAYNEQFF.

The genes are TRBV19 and TRBJ1-2; a possible D gene is TRBD1 (5 bases). V lost 4 bases to trimming and J lost 5 bases, with 11 bases between them. This CDR3 has 13 residues. Germline V CDR1 and CDR2: LNHDA, SQIVND (reference sequence). The CDR3 protein is CASSNVREYGYTF. Here the CDR3 DNA reads TGTGCCAGTAGTAACGTCAGGGAATATGGCTACACCTTC.

This clone was detected only once. The chain has TRBV6-5 and TRBJ2-5; 10 positions match TRBD2. The V gene's germline CDR1 is MNHEY and CDR2 SVGAGI. The CDR3 length is 16 residues. V lost 0 bases, J lost 5 bases, and 6 bases stayed unmatched. CDR3 nucleotides: TGTGCCAGCAGTTACTCAAGCGGGGGGGCCCGTGAGACCCAGTACTTC. The encoded protein is CASSYSSGGARETQYF.

The chain has TRBV30 and TRBJ1-1; D not resolved. The germline V gene encodes CDR1 GTSNPN and CDR2 SVGIG (reference sequence). The CDR3 consists of 13 residues. Between the trimmed V and J ends, which lost 4 bases and 3 bases, there was a span of 12 bases. In nucleotides, the CDR3 is TGTGCCTGGATGAGGGCAGGATACACTGAAGCTTTCTTT. Translation gives CAWMRAGYTEAFF.

The rearrangement links TRBV15 to TRBJ2-2, with D tentatively TRBD1 (6 bases). Looked up from germline, CDR1 is LNHNV and CDR2 is YYDKDF (reference sequence). This CDR3 region has 16 residues. Trimming shortened V by 1 base and J by 5 bases, and 14 bases separated the two germline ends. The CDR3 DNA reads as TGTGCCACCAGCAGAGCTCCTACAGGGCAGACCGGGGAGCTGTTTTTT. Its translation: CATSRAPTGQTGELFF.

The chain joins TRBV6-5 to TRBJ1-5; D is possibly TRBD1 (5 bases). CDR1 and CDR2 from the germline V gene are MNHEY and SVGAGI. The CDR3 consists of 15 residues. V lost 5 bases and J lost 3, with 14 bases in between. CDR3 sequence: CASSQRRGANQPQHF. The CDR3 bases are TGTGCCAGCAGTCAGCGGCGGGGCGCCAATCAGCCCCAGCATTTT.

The rearrangement uses TRBV5-1 and TRBJ2-3; possible D gene TRBD2, 6 bases. The CDR3 is 14 residues long. V was shortened by 6 bases and J by 2 bases, with 13 bases between the two germline ends. Germline V gene lookup returns CDR1 SGHRS and CDR2 YFSETQ. CDR3 DNA: TGCGCCAGCAACGGGGGAGCCAACACAGATACGCAGTATTTT. Its protein is CASNGGANTDTQYF.

The chain uses TRBV7-2 and TRBJ2-3, with 14 positions matching TRBD2. Germline V gene lookup returns CDR1 SGHTA and CDR2 FQGNSA. V was clipped by 5 bases and J by 5 bases; unmatched bases: 6. This CDR3 has 16 amino acids. The CDR3 nucleotides are TGTGCCAGCAGCCCGCGACTAGCGGGGGGGGGAGATACGCAGTATTTT. Translation: CASSPRLAGGGDTQYF.

In its sample, this clone was seen once. The chain joins TRBV2 to TRBJ1-6; D perhaps matches TRBD1 (5 bases). V was shortened by 8 bases and J by 5 bases, with 13 bases between the two germline ends. The CDR3 runs to 14 residues. Germline CDR1 reads SNHLY; CDR2 reads FYNNEI. CDR3 sequence: CASAQGPNNSPLHF. The CDR3 DNA sequence: TGTGCCAGCGCCCAGGGCCCTAATAATTCACCCCTCCACTTT.

The genes are TRBV10-3 and TRBJ1-2; 9 bases fit TRBD1. The germline V gene has CDR1 ENHRY and CDR2 SYGVKD. CDR3 length equals 14 residues. V lost 6 bases and J lost 1; bases outside the gene matches: 3. This CDR3 reads CAIRGDRDNYGYTF. The CDR3 bases are TGTGCCATCAGGGGGGACAGGGATAACTATGGCTACACCTTC.

This chain connects TRBV13 to TRBJ2-2; no definite D call. Germline CDR1 reads PRHDT; CDR2 reads FYEKMQ (reference sequence). There are 14 residues in the CDR3. V was cut by 2 bases and J by 5 bases, with 9 bases left in between. CDR3 residues: CASSLNRWTGELFF. DNA for the CDR3: TGTGCCAGCAGCTTAAACAGATGGACCGGGGAGCTGTTTTTT.

The gene calls are TRBV2 and TRBJ2-5; TRBD1 aligns across 7 bases. The CDR3 spans 15 residues. Looked up from germline, CDR1 is SNHLY and CDR2 is FYNNEI. V trimming: 3 bases; J trimming: 5 bases; junction bases outside the gene matches: 9. This chain's CDR3 is CASSDQGGAGETQYF. Here the CDR3 DNA reads TGTGCCAGCAGTGACCAAGGGGGCGCGGGTGAGACCCAGTACTTC.

This chain uses TRBV18 with TRBJ1-5; D possibly corresponds to TRBD1 (6 bases). The CDR3 has 17 amino acids. V shed 0 bases and J shed 0 bases, with 12 bases lying between them. CDR1 and CDR2 from the germline V gene are KGHSH and LQKENI. CDR3 DNA sequence: TGTGCCAGCTCACCACCAAACAGGGTTAATAGCAATCAGCCCCAGCATTTT. This codes for CASSPPNRVNSNQPQHF.

The CDR3 sequence: CASSLWAEPTDTQYF. CDR3 DNA sequence: TGTGCCAGCAGCTTATGGGCAGAACCCACAGATACGCAGTATTTT. The chain carries TRBV7-6 and TRBJ2-3; no reliable D call. V lost 2 bases to trimming and J lost 2 bases, with 11 bases between them. CDR3 length: 15 residues. Germline V CDR1 and CDR2: SGHVS, FNYEAQ.

The chain combines TRBV7-9 with TRBJ2-5; 11 nucleotides agree with TRBD2. Germline trimming cut 5 bases from V and 5 bases from J; bases unmatched to any gene: 10. Germline assignment: CDR1 SEHNR and CDR2 FQNEAQ (reference sequence). CDR3 length equals 16 residues. The CDR3 loop is CASSLLAGGQGETQYF. In DNA form, the CDR3 reads TGTGCCAGCAGCCTTCTAGCGGGGGGCCAAGGGGAGACCCAGTACTTC.

CDR3 region: CASSPLDRGYGYTF. The DNA for the CDR3 is TGCGCCAGCAGCCCGTTAGACAGGGGCTATGGCTACACCTTC. This chain joins TRBV5-1 and TRBJ1-2; 8 bases align to TRBD1. Germline V CDR1 and CDR2: SGHRS, YFSETQ. CDR3 length: 14 residues. V trimming: 4 bases; J trimming: 4 bases; junction bases outside the gene matches: 6.

This chain links TRBV19 with TRBJ1-2; 7 positions match TRBD1. CDR1 is LNHDA and CDR2 is SQIVND in the germline V gene (reference sequence). Trimming removed 11 bases from V and 5 bases from J; junction bases left unmatched: 11. The CDR3 covers 13 residues. CDR3 in DNA: TGTGCCTCTACGACAGGGCCAATATATGGCTACACCTTC. It is translated as CASTTGPIYGYTF. Full variable domain (remainder filled in from reference TRBV19 and TRBJ1-2): DGGITQSPKYLFRKEGQNVTLSCEQNLNHDAMYWYRQDPGQGLRLIYYSQIVNDFQKGDIAEGYSVSREKKESFPLTVTSAQKNPTAFYLCASTTGPIYGYTFGSGTRLTVV.

This chain uses TRBV7-9 with TRBJ1-4; tentative D call: TRBD1 (6 bases). V lost 8 bases to trimming and J lost 2 bases, with 12 bases between them. Germline V CDR1 and CDR2: SEHNR, FQNEAQ (reference sequence). The CDR3 covers 14 residues. CDR3 DNA: TGTGCCAGCTCCGCGGGGGCGACTAATGAAAAACTGTTTTTT. It encodes CASSAGATNEKLFF.

V usage is TRBV2 and J usage is TRBJ2-3, with D maybe TRBD1 (6 bases). V lost 8 bases to trimming and J lost 3 bases, with 15 bases between them. The CDR3 sequence is 14 residues long. Germline V gene sequence: CDR1 SNHLY, CDR2 FYNNEI. CDR3 sequence: CASFQGQWTDTQYF. The DNA of the CDR3 is TGTGCCAGCTTTCAGGGGCAATGGACAGATACGCAGTATTTT.

This clone was detected a few times. This chain links TRBV5-1 with TRBJ2-3, with TRBD2 matching over 10 bases. The CDR3 spans 16 residues. The germline V gene has CDR1 SGHRS and CDR2 YFSETQ. Losses at the gene ends were 3 bases for V and 5 bases for J; bases not matched to a gene: 9. CDR3 coding DNA: TGCGCCAGCAGCTCTCTCCTAGCGGGGGTGGAAGATACGCAGTATTTT. Protein product: CASSSLLAGVEDTQYF.

This clone was observed once. The chain employs TRBV2 and TRBJ2-7, with TRBD2 as a possible D gene (5 bases). Germline CDR1 SNHLY, CDR2 FYNNEI. The V end was cut by 7 bases, the J end by 0 bases, with 7 bases between. The CDR3 consists of 12 residues. The CDR3 region has the DNA TGTGCCAGCATCCGGGACTCCTACGAGCAGTACTTC. This codes for CASIRDSYEQYF.